The clone carrying this T cell receptor beta chain was recorded many times. With a much larger clone just one base away, this may be a read error. The sequenced template was RNA, covering the TCR beta CDR3 region. Second-round multiplex PCR came after first-round RT-PCR with HTBI primers. A single record per CDR3 protein comes from TCRdb applying MiXCR to the multiplex PCR reads. Among 300,000 to 500,000 distinct CDR3 sequences listed, 15% were seen once. The CDR3 is 15 residues long. This record belongs to a study of Graves' ophthalmopathy and Graves' hyperthyroidism. The rearrangement joins TRBV12-3 or TRBV12-4 to TRBJ2-5, with 11 bases aligning to TRBD2. This receptor was obtained from a woman between 18 and 29 years old with stable Graves' hyperthyroidism. The sample was peripheral blood. The CDR3 DNA reads as TGTGCCAGCAGTGATAGCGGGGGGGCGCAAGAGACCAAGTACTTC. It yields the protein CASSDSGGAQETKYF.